Each of the 12 T cell receptor beta chains below was sequenced from the same sample in a study of blood T cell repertoires in COVID-19. This table comes from immunoSEQ multiplex PCR, and its TCRdb copy is limited to in-frame clones, with some not included. Among more than 150,000 clones listed, 85% to 90% were seen once. The sequencing sample was made of peripheral blood. The receptors were sampled from a man aged 65-85 years with active or convalescent COVID-19.

The CDR3 region is CASSVGGGYNEQFF. For the CDR3, the DNA is TGCGCCAGCAGCGTGGGGGGCGGCTACAATGAGCAGTTCTTC. This chain uses TRBV5-1 with TRBJ2-1; D is possibly TRBD1 or TRBD2 (6 bases each). Germline-derived CDR1 and CDR2 are SGHRS and YFSETQ. V was clipped by 4 bases and J by 3 bases, with 11 bases between them. There are 14 residues in the CDR3.

The J gene is TRBJ1-1, the V gene TRBV5-6; TRBD1 matches 10 bases. Trimming cost V 6 bases and J 4 bases; bases outside gene matches: 18. The V gene's germline CDR1 is SGHDT and CDR2 YYEEEE. This CDR3 region has 18 residues. CDR3 sequence reads: CASNQGRGQGLIGTEAFF. DNA of the CDR3: TGTGCCAGCAATCAAGGAAGGGGACAGGGGCTGATTGGCACTGAAGCTTTCTTT.

This chain connects TRBV28 to TRBJ2-7; D not certain. Germline V gene lookup returns CDR1 MDHEN and CDR2 SYDVKM. The CDR3 runs to 15 residues. With 3 bases removed from V and 4 bases from J, the gap between germline ends came to 16 bases. In DNA form, the CDR3 reads TGTGCCAGCAGTTTTAGACCTACAGAACCTTACGAGCAGTACTTC. This gives the protein CASSFRPTEPYEQYF.

This sequence joins TRBV29-1 and TRBJ2-1; 7 nucleotides match TRBD1. Germline-derived CDR1 and CDR2 are SQVTM and ANQGSEA. The V gene end was trimmed by 8 bases and the J gene end by 10 bases; junction bases not matched to a gene: 11. The CDR3 has 12 residues. The CDR3 DNA is TGCAGCACGAAGGGACAGTCCCGGGAGCAGTTCTTC. This gives the protein CSTKGQSREQFF.

V and J are TRBV30 and TRBJ1-2, with 9 positions matching TRBD1. CDR3 size: 14 residues. Germline V lookup: CDR1 GTSNPN, CDR2 SVGIG (reference sequence). The V segment lost 5 bases and the J segment 8 bases; nucleotides outside the gene matches: 12. The CDR3 DNA reads as TGTGCCTGGGGGAAGCTACAGGGGGCTCAAGGCTACACCTTC. This gives the protein CAWGKLQGAQGYTF.

This chain connects TRBV5-6 to TRBJ1-1, with a tentative D call TRBD1 (5 bases). Germline CDR1 reads SGHDT; CDR2 reads YYEEEE. Between the trimmed V and J ends, which lost 2 bases and 3 bases, there was a span of 11 bases. The CDR3 spans 14 residues. The CDR3, as DNA: TGTGCCAGCAGCTTAAAACCAGGGTACACTGAAGCTTTCTTT. Its translation is CASSLKPGYTEAFF.

V is TRBV9 and J is TRBJ1-1; 7 nucleotides match TRBD1. CDR3 length: 13 residues. Germline trimming cut 1 base from V and 7 bases from J; bases unmatched to any gene: 4. Germline CDR1 is SGDLS and CDR2 is YYNGEE. CDR3 amino acids: CASSVFRQGEAFF. The CDR3 DNA is TGTGCCAGCAGCGTATTTAGACAGGGTGAAGCTTTCTTT.

The chain has TRBV30 and TRBJ1-1; TRBD1 agrees at 7 bases. Germline V gene lookup returns CDR1 GTSNPN and CDR2 SVGIG (reference sequence). After removal of 1 base from V and 4 bases from J, the junction contained 3 bases not matched to a gene. CDR3 size: 13 residues. DNA of the CDR3: TGTGCCTGGAGTGGACAGGGTGTCACTGAAGCTTTCTTT. This codes for CAWSGQGVTEAFF.

The rearrangement joins TRBV28 to TRBJ1-5; 7 bases are shared with TRBD1. J was trimmed by 2 bases and V by 8 bases; bases with no gene match: 9. This CDR3 has 15 residues. Germline assignment: CDR1 MDHEN and CDR2 SYDVKM. In DNA, the CDR3 is TGTGCCAGCTACAACAGGGGAGGACGCAATCAGCCCCAGCATTTT. It codes for CASYNRGGRNQPQHF.

CDR3 DNA: TGTGCCATCAGGGGGACAGTTAACTATGGCTACACCTTC. This sequence encodes CAIRGTVNYGYTF. V is TRBV10-3 and J is TRBJ1-2; 7 nucleotides agree with TRBD1. This CDR3 contains 13 residues. Germline values: CDR1 ENHRY, CDR2 SYGVKD. After removal of 6 bases from V and 1 base from J, the junction contained 2 bases not matched to a gene.

The chain combines TRBV6-5 with TRBJ1-1; 7 positions match TRBD1. Germline trimming cut 6 bases from V and 5 bases from J; bases unmatched to any gene: 0. This CDR3 spans 11 amino acids. Germline lookup yields CDR1 MNHEY and CDR2 SVGAGI. Here the CDR3 reads CASRTGTEAFF. CDR3 in DNA: TGTGCCAGCAGGACAGGGACTGAAGCTTTCTTT.

The chain joins TRBV6-2 or TRBV6-3 to TRBJ1-2, with D possibly TRBD1 on 6 matching bases. The V gene's germline CDR1 is MNHEY and CDR2 SVGEGT. With 4 bases removed from V and 2 bases from J, the gap between germline ends came to 8 bases. The CDR3 totals 13 residues. DNA for the CDR3: TGTGCCAGCAGTTTAGGACAGAACTATGGCTACACCTTC. Amino acid sequence: CASSLGQNYGYTF.